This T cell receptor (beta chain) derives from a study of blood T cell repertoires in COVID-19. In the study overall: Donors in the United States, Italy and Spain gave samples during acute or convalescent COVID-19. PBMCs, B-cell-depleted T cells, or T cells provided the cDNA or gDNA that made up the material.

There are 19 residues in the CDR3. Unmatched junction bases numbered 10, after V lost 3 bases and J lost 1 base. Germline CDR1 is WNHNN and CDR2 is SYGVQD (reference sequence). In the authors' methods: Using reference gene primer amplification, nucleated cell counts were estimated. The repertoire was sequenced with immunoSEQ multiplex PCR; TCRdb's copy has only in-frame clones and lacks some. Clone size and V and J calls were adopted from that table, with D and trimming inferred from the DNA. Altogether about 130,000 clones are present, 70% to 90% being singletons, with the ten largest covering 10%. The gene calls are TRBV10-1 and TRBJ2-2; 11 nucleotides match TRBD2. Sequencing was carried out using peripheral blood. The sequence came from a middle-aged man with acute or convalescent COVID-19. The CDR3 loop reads CASSDLLASGGLNTGELFF. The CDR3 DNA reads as TGCGCCAGCAGTGACCTTTTGGCTAGCGGGGGGCTGAACACCGGGGAGCTGTTTTTT.